These T cell receptor beta chains were read from a single sample in a study of T cells in tumors after PD-1 blockade. Assay used: immunoSEQ multiplex PCR; TCRdb lists only in-frame clones, some missing. The table records around 25,000 clones, 70% to 85% of them present only once. The specimen comprised PBMCs, sampled after anti-PD-1 treatment. These receptors all stem from a human donor with basal cell carcinoma. CDR3s include the opening cysteine and the closing phenylalanine or tryptophan. The D gene is left open where the match is weak. Clone size is not always given. Where it is, it says once, few, many or a class for expanded clones.

D gene	J gene	V gene	clone size	CDR3 protein	CDR3 DNA
-	TRBJ1-6	TRBV4-1	-	CASSQDQQNSPLHF	TGCGCCAGCAGCCAAGATCAGCAGAATTCACCCCTCCACTTT
-	TRBJ2-2	TRBV30	few	CAWKWDLNTGELFF	TGTGCCTGGAAGTGGGACTTGAACACCGGGGAGCTGTTTTTT
-	TRBJ1-6	TRBV30	-	CACPHRAGGDSPLHF	TGTGCCTGTCCTCATCGGGCGGGGGGGGATTCACCCCTCCACTTT
-	TRBJ2-3	TRBV6-4	-	CASSESGGSTDTQYF	TGTGCCAGCAGTGAATCCGGGGGTAGCACAGATACGCAGTATTTT
-	TRBJ1-2	TRBV29-1	few	CSALQQVDGYTF	TGCAGCGCCCTGCAGCAGGTGGATGGCTACACCTTC
-	TRBJ1-2	TRBV20-1	-	CSASIRWGQDYGYTF	TGCAGTGCTAGTATCAGATGGGGGCAGGATTATGGCTACACCTTC
-	TRBJ1-1	TRBV6-6	-	CASSYLYRENTEAFF	TGTGCCAGCAGTTACTTGTACAGGGAAAACACTGAAGCTTTCTTT
-	TRBJ2-2	TRBV5-6	-	CASILRGQPTGELFF	TGTGCCAGCATCCTTCGGGGACAACCTACCGGGGAGCTGTTTTTT
-	TRBJ2-5	TRBV4-2	-	CASSRGRGAETQYF	TGTGCCAGCAGCAGAGGAAGGGGCGCAGAGACCCAGTACTTC
-	TRBJ2-6	TRBV14	-	CASSLVSGANVLTF	TGTGCCAGCAGCCTGGTCTCTGGGGCCAACGTCCTGACTTTC
-	TRBJ2-3	TRBV6-1	-	CASSEAVGPTDTQYF	TGTGCCAGCAGTGAAGCGGTCGGTCCCACAGATACGCAGTATTTT
TRBD1	TRBJ1-2	TRBV13	-	CASSPTDRVFYGYTF	TGTGCCAGCAGCCCGACGGACAGGGTATTCTACGGCTACACCTTC
TRBD1	TRBJ1-2	TRBV27	-	CASSSQGVYGYTF	TGTGCCAGCAGTTCTCAGGGGGTCTATGGCTACACCTTC
-	TRBJ1-2	TRBV7-9	-	CASSKTGSYGYTF	TGTGCCAGCAGCAAGACGGGGAGCTATGGCTACACCTTC
TRBD1	TRBJ1-5	TRBV6-6	-	CASSRSGTGYDQPQHF	TGTGCCAGCAGTCGATCCGGGACAGGGTATGACCAGCCCCAGCATTTT
-	TRBJ2-7	TRBV4-1	-	CASSQLIGYRYEQYF	TGCGCCAGCAGCCAGCTTATAGGGTATCGGTACGAGCAGTACTTC
-	TRBJ1-2	TRBV2	-	CASSDGERDYGYTF	TGTGCCAGCAGTGACGGGGAGCGGGACTATGGCTACACCTTC
TRBD1	TRBJ1-2	TRBV29-1	-	CSVRDRGQGYTF	TGCAGCGTCCGGGACAGGGGGCAAGGCTACACCTTC
TRBD1	TRBJ2-7	TRBV6-5	-	CASGSRDRGHEQYF	TGTGCCAGCGGCTCAAGGGACAGGGGGCACGAGCAGTACTTC
TRBD2	TRBJ2-2	TRBV4-2	once	CASSQAGTQGAGGRGGELFF	TGTGCCAGCAGCCAAGCCGGGACACAGGGTGCGGGGGGCCGTGGCGGGGAGCTGTTTTTT
-	TRBJ2-7	TRBV4-1	-	CASSQEVGGSGSYEQYF	TGCGCCAGCAGCCAAGAAGTTGGGGGTTCAGGCTCCTACGAGCAGTACTTC
-	TRBJ1-5	TRBV18	-	CASSPWGLEGNQPQHF	TGTGCCAGCTCACCATGGGGTTTGGAGGGCAATCAGCCCCAGCATTTT
-	TRBJ2-7	TRBV15	-	CATSRGRVQVNYEQYF	TGTGCCACCAGCAGAGGCCGGGTACAGGTAAACTACGAGCAGTACTTC
TRBD1	TRBJ1-1	TRBV5-6	-	CASSFGTENTEAFF	TGTGCCAGCAGCTTTGGGACAGAGAACACTGAAGCTTTCTTT
TRBD1	TRBJ2-4	TRBV5-1	-	CASSLDGTGYEIAKNIQYF	TGCGCCAGCAGCTTGGACGGGACAGGGTACGAAATAGCCAAAAACATTCAGTACTTC
-	TRBJ1-6	TRBV2	-	CASRKLDSNNSPLHF	TGTGCCAGCAGAAAGTTGGACAGCAATAATTCACCCCTCCACTTT
-	TRBJ1-2	TRBV3-1/TRBV3-2	-	CASSQGANYGYTF	TGTGCCAGCAGCCAAGGGGCTAACTATGGCTACACCTTC
-	TRBJ1-5	TRBV10-2	-	CASKTGSGGNQPQHF	TGCGCCAGCAAGACGGGGTCAGGAGGCAATCAGCCCCAGCATTTT
-	TRBJ1-2	TRBV5-1	-	CASSFGGNYGYTF	TGCGCCAGCAGCTTCGGGGGGAACTATGGCTACACCTTC
-	TRBJ1-1	TRBV19	-	CASTTSKGGYTEAFF	TGTGCCAGTACGACCTCGAAGGGAGGGTACACTGAAGCTTTCTTT
-	TRBJ1-5	TRBV29-1	-	CSVRHSNQPQHF	TGCAGCGTCAGACATAGCAATCAGCCCCAGCATTTT
-	TRBJ2-1	TRBV19	-	CASSSGQPSYNEQFF	TGTGCCAGTAGCTCCGGACAGCCCTCCTACAATGAGCAGTTCTTC
TRBD1	TRBJ2-5	TRBV2	-	CAISRGLGETQYF	TGTGCCATCTCCAGGGGGCTGGGTGAGACCCAGTACTTC
-	TRBJ1-1	TRBV19	-	CASSINVDSPAFF	TGTGCCAGTAGTATTAATGTGGACAGTCCGGCTTTCTTT
-	TRBJ2-2	TRBV11-3	few	CASSSRTGELFF	TGTGCCAGCAGCTCCCGAACCGGGGAGCTGTTTTTT
TRBD2	TRBJ2-1	TRBV14	-	CASTISGGRQFF	TGTGCCAGTACAATTAGCGGGGGGCGTCAGTTCTTC
TRBD2	TRBJ2-1	TRBV15	-	CATSRGGLVTFFF	TGTGCCACCAGCAGGGGGGGACTAGTGACCTTCTTCTTC
-	TRBJ1-4	TRBV27	-	CATPRGGVLYTNEKLFF	TGTGCCACCCCTCGGGGGGGGGTGCTATATACTAATGAAAAACTGTTTTTT
TRBD1	TRBJ1-1	TRBV19	-	CASRTGGLNTEAFF	TGTGCCAGCAGGACAGGGGGCCTGAACACTGAAGCTTTCTTT
TRBD2	TRBJ2-1	TRBV5-1	-	CASSEVAGGPSNEQFF	TGCGCCAGCAGCGAGGTAGCGGGGGGGCCTTCGAATGAGCAGTTCTTC
TRBD1	TRBJ1-5	TRBV5-6	-	CASSGGQGGRYSNQPQHF	TGTGCCAGCAGCGGTGGACAGGGCGGCCGATATAGCAATCAGCCCCAGCATTTT
-	TRBJ1-4	TRBV3-1/TRBV3-2	-	CASSFGGGRNEKLFF	TGTGCCAGCAGCTTTGGCGGGGGACGTAATGAAAAACTGTTTTTT
TRBD1	TRBJ1-2	TRBV7-8	-	CASSVDRGETGYTF	TGTGCCAGCAGCGTAGACAGGGGAGAGACTGGCTACACCTTC
-	TRBJ1-6	TRBV30	-	CAWRAIGRANNSPLHF	TGTGCCTGGAGGGCGATCGGCCGGGCAAATAATTCACCCCTCCACTTT
TRBD1	TRBJ2-7	TRBV11-1	-	CASSLIDRGAYEQYF	TGTGCCAGCAGCTTAATCGACAGGGGCGCCTACGAGCAGTACTTC
-	TRBJ1-1	TRBV9	-	CASSPQSRNTEAFF	TGTGCCAGCAGCCCACAGAGTCGGAACACTGAAGCTTTCTTT
-	TRBJ2-7	TRBV29-1	-	CSVEDNGGWEQYF	TGCAGCGTTGAAGACAACGGGGGTTGGGAGCAGTACTTC